This entry features one TCR beta chain sequence. This clone was detected once. Its antigen is not yet known. The record has no base qualities; no much larger clone is one base away. In total, roughly 670 healthy bone marrow donors made up the cohort. At the time of sampling, every cohort member was nominally healthy, though immune exposures that went unrecorded were likely present. The donor tested CMV seropositive, placing the donor among the 250 to 350 seropositive members of the cohort. A peripheral blood sample was collected from each donor, and TCR beta sequencing was performed on peripheral blood mononuclear cells. The Qiagen DNeasy Blood Extraction Kit was used to extract genomic DNA from the blood cell samples. Libraries were prepared through the immunoSEQ multiplex PCR assay. The multiplex PCR relied on a mix of 60 forward primers for TCR Vbeta segments and 13 reverse primers for TCR Jbeta segments. A multiplex PCR assay on genomic DNA amplified the CDR3 region of rearranged TCR beta genes. Amplified TCR beta libraries were sequenced as 87-base-pair reads on the Illumina HiSeq System. Regarding the original processing steps: Across the 670 or so repertoires, a later analysis counted some 80 million unique TCR beta chains, roughly 11 million of which were shared by at least two donors. To remove PCR and sequencing errors, raw reads were error-corrected and collapsed into unique sequences using a nearest-neighbor algorithm that merged closely related sequences. CDR3 sequences were aligned to IMGT reference sequences to assign V, D and J gene segments. For a sequence to be retained, at least a six-nucleotide match to both a V gene segment and a J gene segment was required. Rearrangements were classified as productive when the CDR3 lacked stop codons and remained in frame with V and J, and all other rearrangements were classified as non-productive. Following IMGT convention, CDR3 was defined as the stretch from the second conserved V-encoded cysteine to the conserved J-encoded phenylalanine. The earlier analysis of some 540 of the donors excluded any sequence lacking an unambiguous match to a single V gene segment. In an earlier analysis of approximately 500 of the donors, a V segment was called functional when productive rearrangements were above 56.7%, and segregating when the standard deviation between donors exceeded 5%. A statistical classification framework was built for diagnosing cytomegalovirus status from the catalog of TCR beta chain sequences. V and J gene assignment, in a later analysis, came from comparing TCR nucleotide sequences with IMGT/GENE-DB human TR gene sequences. A later analysis assigned CDR3 sequences and most-parsimonious VDJ recombination scenarios with the TCRdist pipeline. In a later analysis, every TCR beta chain was defined by the combination of its CDR3 amino acid sequence and its V-gene family, and reads without a unique V-gene family were dropped. To address suspected cross-contamination and a sequencing artifact, a later analysis removed a few hundred highly shared, low-generation-probability nucleotide sequences. A later analysis calculated a clonal expansion index for each public chain from normalized within-repertoire ranks of inferred template counts. In a later analysis, generation probabilities were computed with a VDJ recombination model fitted to out-of-frame rearrangements, and the resulting probabilities were checked against IGoR. Hypergeometric tests were used in a later analysis to score TCR-TCR, TCR-HLA and TCR-CMV co-occurrence, with a repertoire-size bias correction applied to the TCR pairs. A later analysis estimated false discovery rates by permuting HLA or CMV assignments 20 times. In a later analysis, co-occurring TCRs were grouped using DBSCAN, with TCRdist sequence similarity added in when clustering inside HLA-allele-positive subsets. For co-occurrence clustering, repertoires with fewer than 30,000 or more than 120,000 public chains were excluded, along with roughly 5 repertoires with anomalous nucleotide sharing. As stored in TCRdb, this immuneACCESS dataset retains in-frame rearrangements with V and J assigned. A fraction of the clones does not appear; measured against another copy, unresolved V genes explain less than half of the discrepancy, and the remainder lacks a known reason. V and J calls and clone size are given by that table; D and trimming were obtained from the DNA. Present in this sample are more than 90,000 clones, 81% of which were seen just once. The ten largest clones represent about 4.4% of the sample.

According to the germline V gene, CDR1 reads MNHEY and CDR2 reads SVGAGI. V loses 0 bases, J loses 5 bases, and the germline ends lie 10 bases apart. The CDR3 measures 14 amino acids from cysteine to phenylalanine. The only DNA kept is the CDR3, 42 bases in frame from the first base. The sample is drawn from a study of cytomegalovirus exposure and HLA in healthy donors (dated by TCRdb to 2017 to 2019). A note on the overall study: An earlier analysis of roughly 570 of the donors reported approximately 280 Gb of sequence data and some 110 million unique TCR beta sequences obtained from around 170 million T cells. Among 350 to 400 genotyped donors of the cohort, an average of about 240,000 unique TCR beta nucleotide sequences were sequenced per donor, roughly 20% of them non-productive. In a later genetic analysis, genome-wide SNP genotypes for about three fifths of the 666 donors were used, and that subset was treated as a discovery cohort. HLA typing covered class I and class II loci at four-digit resolution. An earlier analysis of approximately 630 of the donors applied high-throughput TCR beta sequencing to assess whether each TCR beta V gene segment acted as functional or pseudogenic. The aim of the study was to test whether cataloging public T cell receptors could identify signatures of past pathogen exposure. Rather than using new phenotypic data, the later analysis identified candidate immune exposures from TCR beta sequences and from how often those sequences occurred across donors. The study profiled the T cell repertoires of hundreds of subjects by immunosequencing and related them to cytomegalovirus serostatus. A separate validation cohort of approximately 120 different subjects was used in addition to the roughly 720-subject first cohort. To predict cytomegalovirus infection status, the study combined high-throughput TCR immunosequencing, statistical association of individual TCRs with disease status, and machine learning. The number of typed donors differed by locus: about 620-630 for A, B, C, DRB1 and DQB1; 522 for DQA1; around 610 for DPA1; and 400 to 480 for DPB1. All discovery cohort repertoires had been generated using a single sequencing platform. Of the 350 to 450 genotyped donors, less than 90% were placed in the genetic ancestry cluster associated with self-reported Caucasian donors. Roughly five DR-DQ haplotypes were handled as single units for association and clustering, since linkage in the cohort was strong. An early release that covered fewer than 800 HLA-typed donors contained approximately 300 gigabases of sequencing data and 65 million to 100 million unique TCR sequences. A later analysis re-examined previously published TCR beta repertoires from more than 650 donors and added high-resolution HLA genotyping to investigate patterns of TCR occurrence. Donor age, sex, ethnicity and CMV serostatus were collected together with the repertoire data.

Study-wide findings and limitations: In a later analysis, the rate of TCR association differed among HLA loci, with DRB1 alleles having the most associated TCRs and HLA-C alleles having the fewest. Because HLA typing was missing for some donors at each locus, association tests included only the typed subset. Most CMV-associated TCR beta chains appeared to be HLA-restricted in a later analysis, and the HLA associations seemed to be driven largely by CMV exposure. The classifier was reported to diagnose cytomegalovirus status with high specificity and sensitivity in both the original and validation cohorts. In vitro tests confirmed that a few of the cytomegalovirus-associated TCR beta chains recognize cytomegalovirus antigens. It was suggested by the authors that the approach could potentially be generalized to other disease states and immunological phenotypes. A further reported finding was that TCR beta sequences accurately predicted the HLA-A and HLA-B alleles for most subjects in the first cohort. Correlated functional status among segregating V segments might be attributable to linkage disequilibrium, but an unknown experimental factor could not be ruled out. Roughly uniform sequencing depth across donors was assumed in presence/absence analyses, although this assumption may not hold. Compared with the roughly 670-donor mean, donors in an Asian-associated ancestry cluster had fewer N-insertions in productive TCRs, according to a later genetic analysis. The cohort was sequenced for TCR beta chains only, and without alpha or paired-chain data the features that could be detected were limited. Some IMGT-functional V segments, including TRBV6-2 and TRBV6-3, could not be told apart with the 87-base-pair reads, so those segments were excluded. Because counts were too low, seventeen rarely observed V segments, including chromosome 9 orphons, were excluded from the earlier analysis of several hundred of the donors. A group of highly shared sequence variants was considered likely to be a technical artifact of the sequencing pipeline. In a later analysis, HLA-associated TCR beta chains showed more clonal expansion and lower generation probabilities than non-associated chains that were equally common. Assigning TCR associations to individual alleles was difficult when HLA alleles, especially DR and DQ, strongly co-occurred. Immune exposure information for the cohort was limited to CMV serostatus. Specific HLA alleles were associated with 15,000 to 20,000 TCR beta sequences at a false discovery rate of 0.05 in a later analysis. While some public TCRs were present in many individuals, most TCR sequences turned up only very rarely across donors. Several of the top co-occurrence clusters appeared to be linked to parvovirus B19, influenza, CMV and Epstein-Barr virus, according to a later analysis. The study gave a list of about 160 TCR beta chains associated with cytomegalovirus. In an earlier analysis of fewer than 750 of the donors, most TCR beta V segments were observed in productive rearrangements about 87% or about 30% of the time, broadly matching IMGT annotations. In a later genetic analysis, a missense DCLRE1C variant was associated with V-gene and J-gene trimming of TCR beta chains, and the association was replicated in an independent cohort.

The sequence derives from an older woman in good health and CMV-seropositive. Sequencing was done on a sample of PBMCs. Rearrangement joined TRBV6-5 to TRBJ2-5; the D gene is perhaps TRBD1, on 6 matching bases. The DNA reads TGTGCCAGCAGTTACTCGACAGGAAGGGAGACCCAGTACTTC. Protein translation: CASSYSTGRETQYF.